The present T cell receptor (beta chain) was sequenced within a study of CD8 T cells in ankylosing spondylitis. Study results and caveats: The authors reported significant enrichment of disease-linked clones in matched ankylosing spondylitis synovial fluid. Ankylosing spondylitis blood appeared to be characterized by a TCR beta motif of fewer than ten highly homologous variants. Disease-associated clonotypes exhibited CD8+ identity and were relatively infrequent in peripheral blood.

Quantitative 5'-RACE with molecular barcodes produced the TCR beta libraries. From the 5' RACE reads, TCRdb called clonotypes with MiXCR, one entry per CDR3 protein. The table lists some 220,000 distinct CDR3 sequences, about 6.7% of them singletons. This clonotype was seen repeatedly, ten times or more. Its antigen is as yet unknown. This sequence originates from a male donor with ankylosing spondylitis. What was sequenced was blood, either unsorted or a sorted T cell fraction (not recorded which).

In DNA, the CDR3 is TGCAGTGCTAGACCGGGGTATGGCTACACCTTC. It is translated as CSARPGYGYTF. This chain uses TRBV20-1 with TRBJ1-2; D is ambiguous. Germline V gene data show CDR1 as DFQATT and CDR2 as SNEGSKA (reference sequence). The V and J ends lost 2 bases and 5 bases respectively, with 6 bases between them. The CDR3 runs 11 residues.